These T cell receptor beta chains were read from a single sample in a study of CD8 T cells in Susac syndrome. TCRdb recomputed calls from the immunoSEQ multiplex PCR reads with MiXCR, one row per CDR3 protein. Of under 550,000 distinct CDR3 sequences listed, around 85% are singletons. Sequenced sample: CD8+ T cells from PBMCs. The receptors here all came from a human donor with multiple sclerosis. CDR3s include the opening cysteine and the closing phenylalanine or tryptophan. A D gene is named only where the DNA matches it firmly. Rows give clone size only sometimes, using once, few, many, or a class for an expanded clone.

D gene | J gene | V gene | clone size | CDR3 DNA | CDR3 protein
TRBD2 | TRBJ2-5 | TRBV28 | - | TGTGCCAGCAGCAGGACTAGCGGGACGCAAGAGACCCAGTACTTC | CASSRTSGTQETQYF
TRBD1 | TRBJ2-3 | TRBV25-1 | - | TGTGCCAGCAGACCCGTTACAGGGGGCGCGTCAGATACGCAGTATTTT | CASRPVTGGASDTQYF
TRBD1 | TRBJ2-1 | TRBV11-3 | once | TGTGCCAGCAGCCATAGGGACAGATACAATGAGCAGTTCTTC | CASSHRDRYNEQFF
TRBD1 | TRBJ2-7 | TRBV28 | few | TGTGCCAGCAGTTCGGACAGGGCCCTTTCCTACGAGCAGTACTTC | CASSSDRALSYEQYF
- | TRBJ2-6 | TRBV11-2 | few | TGTGCCAGCAGCTTAATCCCCCAGGGAACCGGGGCCAACGTCCTGACTTTC | CASSLIPQGTGANVLTF
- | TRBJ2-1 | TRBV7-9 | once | TGTGCCAGCAGCTACTCGCGGATTTACAATGAGCAGTTCTTC | CASSYSRIYNEQFF
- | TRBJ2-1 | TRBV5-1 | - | TGCGCCAGCAGCCTATATTACAAGAACAATGAGCAGTTCTTC | CASSLYYKNNEQFF
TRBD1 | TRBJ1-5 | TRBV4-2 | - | TGTGCCAGCAGCTCTCACCGGGACAGTAATCAGCCCCAGCATTTT | CASSSHRDSNQPQHF
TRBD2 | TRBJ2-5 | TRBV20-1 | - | TGCAGTGCTAAGCCCGCGGGAGGAACTCAAGAGACCCAGTACTTC | CSAKPAGGTQETQYF
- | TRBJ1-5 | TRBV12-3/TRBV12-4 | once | TGTGCCAGCAGTTTAGCGACTGGAGGAGTCCAGCCCCAGCATTTT | CASSLATGGVQPQHF
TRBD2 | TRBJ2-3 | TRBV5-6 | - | TGTGCCAGCAGCTTTGGTCCTAGCGGGGGGGCCGCGACAGATACGCAGTATTTT | CASSFGPSGGAATDTQYF
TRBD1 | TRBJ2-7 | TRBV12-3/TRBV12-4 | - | TGTGCCAGCAGTCCCGGGACAGGGGGCTACTACGAGCAGTACTTC | CASSPGTGGYYEQYF
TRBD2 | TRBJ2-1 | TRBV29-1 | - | TGCAGCGTTGAAGGGGTAGCGGGAAGACTTGTGAATGAGCAGTTCTTC | CSVEGVAGRLVNEQFF
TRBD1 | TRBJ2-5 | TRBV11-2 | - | TGTGCCAGCAGCTTAGATTTTGGACAGGCTGAACAAGAGACCCAGTACTTC | CASSLDFGQAEQETQYF
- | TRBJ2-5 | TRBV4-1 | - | TGCGCCAGCAGCCAAGGGGGGTACGGTGCGGAGACCCAGTACTTC | CASSQGGYGAETQYF
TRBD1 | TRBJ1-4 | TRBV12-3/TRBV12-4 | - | TGTGCCAGCAGTTTTTCCGGGACAGGGCAAGAAAAACTGTTTTTT | CASSFSGTGQEKLFF
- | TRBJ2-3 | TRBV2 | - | TGTGCCAGCAAATTGAGGGGTAGTGTGACACACACAGATACGCAGTATTTT | CASKLRGSVTHTDTQYF
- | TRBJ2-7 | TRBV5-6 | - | TGTGCCAGCAGCGGGGGGGCGGAGCAGTACTTC | CASSGGAEQYF
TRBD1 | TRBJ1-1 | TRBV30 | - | TGTGCCCTCAAACCGGACAGGGCAAGCACTGAAGCTTTCTTT | CALKPDRASTEAFF
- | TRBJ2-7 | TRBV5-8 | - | TGTGCCAGCAGCTTGACCAGGGGTGGCGAGCAGTACTTC | CASSLTRGGEQYF
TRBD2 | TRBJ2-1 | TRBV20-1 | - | TGCAGTGCTAGAGATTTAGGACTAGCGGGGTTCGATGAGCAGTTCTTC | CSARDLGLAGFDEQFF
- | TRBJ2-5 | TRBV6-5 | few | TGTGCCAGCAGTTACTCGATGGCAGACCCCCAAGAGACCCAGTACTTC | CASSYSMADPQETQYF
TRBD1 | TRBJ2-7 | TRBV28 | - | TGTGCCAGCATCAGCGTTACAGGGGGCCCCACCTACGAGCAGTACTTC | CASISVTGGPTYEQYF
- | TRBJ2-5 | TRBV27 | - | TGTGCCAGCAGTTTATCGGCAGGGGAGACCCAGTACTTC | CASSLSAGETQYF